The following is a T cell receptor (beta chain) sequence with its context. TCRdb's table, derived via immunoSEQ multiplex PCR, lists solely in-frame clones and lacks some. Found here are about 260,000 clones, over 70% of them singletons; the top ten hold more than 1.3%. These data come from a study of blood T cell repertoires in COVID-19. Trimming stripped 0 bases from V and 4 bases from J, with 9 bases between. The CDR3 spans 13 residues. Germline assignment: CDR1 GTSNPN and CDR2 SVGIG (reference sequence). The TCR sequence derives from a woman in her 40s who had recovered from COVID-19. The material sequenced was peripheral blood. The V gene is TRBV30, the J gene TRBJ1-1; no clear D gene. DNA for the CDR3: TGTGCCTGGAGTGTACTAGGGAGCACTGAAGCTTTCTTT. It yields the protein CAWSVLGSTEAFF.